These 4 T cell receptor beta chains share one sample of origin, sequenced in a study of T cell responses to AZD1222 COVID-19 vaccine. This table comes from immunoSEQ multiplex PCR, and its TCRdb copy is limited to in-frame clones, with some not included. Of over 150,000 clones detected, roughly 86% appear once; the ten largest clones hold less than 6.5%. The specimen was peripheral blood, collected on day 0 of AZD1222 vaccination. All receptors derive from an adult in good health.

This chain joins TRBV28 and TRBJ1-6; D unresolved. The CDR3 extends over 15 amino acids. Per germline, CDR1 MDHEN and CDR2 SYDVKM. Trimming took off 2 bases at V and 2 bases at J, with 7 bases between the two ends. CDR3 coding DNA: TGTGCCAGCAGTTTAGGGATCACCTATAATTCACCCCTCCACTTT. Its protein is CASSLGITYNSPLHF.

CDR3 nucleotides: TGTGCCAGCAGCCCCGGGACAGGGGGATACAATGAGCAGTTCTTC. This sequence encodes CASSPGTGGYNEQFF. The chain joins TRBV7-3 to TRBJ2-1; 11 bases are a match to TRBD1. The length of the CDR3 is 15 residues. With V trimmed by 5 bases and J by 4 bases, 4 bases remained unmatched. Germline CDR1 is SGHTA and CDR2 is FQGTGA. The full variable domain, rest sourced from reference TRBV7-3 and TRBJ2-1, is GAGVSQTPSNKVTEKGKYVELRCDPISGHTALYWYRQSLGQGPEFLIYFQGTGAADDSGLPNDRFFAVRPEGSVSTLKIQRTERGDSAVYLCASSPGTGGYNEQFFGPGTRLTVL.

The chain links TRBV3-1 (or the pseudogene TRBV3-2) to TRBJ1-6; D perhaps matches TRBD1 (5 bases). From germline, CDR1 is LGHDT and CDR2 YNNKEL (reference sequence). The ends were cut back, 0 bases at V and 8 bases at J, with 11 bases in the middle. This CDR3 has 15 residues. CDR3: CASSQEGGADSPLHF. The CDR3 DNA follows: TGTGCCAGCAGCCAAGAAGGTGGGGCAGATTCACCCCTCCACTTT.

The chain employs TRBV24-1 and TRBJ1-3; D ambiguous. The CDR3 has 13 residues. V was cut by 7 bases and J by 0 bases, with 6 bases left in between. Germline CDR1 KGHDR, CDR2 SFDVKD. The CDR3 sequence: CATRASSGNTIYF. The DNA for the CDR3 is TGTGCCACCAGGGCCTCCTCTGGAAACACCATATATTTT.